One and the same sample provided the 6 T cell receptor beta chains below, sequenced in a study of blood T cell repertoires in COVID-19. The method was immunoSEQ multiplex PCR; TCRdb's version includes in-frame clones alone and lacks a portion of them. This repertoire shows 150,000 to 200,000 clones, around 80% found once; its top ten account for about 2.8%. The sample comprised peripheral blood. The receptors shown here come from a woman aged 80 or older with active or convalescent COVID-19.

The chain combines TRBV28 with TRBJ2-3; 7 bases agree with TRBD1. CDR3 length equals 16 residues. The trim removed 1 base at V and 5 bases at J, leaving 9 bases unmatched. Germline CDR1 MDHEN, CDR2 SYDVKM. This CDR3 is CASSLYLGDREDTQYF. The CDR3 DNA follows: TGTGCCAGCAGTTTATATCTCGGGGACAGAGAAGATACGCAGTATTTT.

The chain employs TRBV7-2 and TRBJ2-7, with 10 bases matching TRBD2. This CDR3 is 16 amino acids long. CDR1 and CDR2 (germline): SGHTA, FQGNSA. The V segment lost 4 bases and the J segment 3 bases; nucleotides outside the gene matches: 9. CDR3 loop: CASSSASGGSVYEQYF. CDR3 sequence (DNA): TGTGCCAGCAGCTCCGCTAGCGGGGGCTCAGTCTACGAGCAGTACTTC.

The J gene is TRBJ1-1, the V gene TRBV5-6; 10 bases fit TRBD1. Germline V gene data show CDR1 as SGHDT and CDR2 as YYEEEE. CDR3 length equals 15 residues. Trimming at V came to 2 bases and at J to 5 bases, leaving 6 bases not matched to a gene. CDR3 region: CASSFGGTGVTEAFF. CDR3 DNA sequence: TGTGCCAGCAGCTTCGGAGGGACAGGGGTAACTGAAGCTTTCTTT.

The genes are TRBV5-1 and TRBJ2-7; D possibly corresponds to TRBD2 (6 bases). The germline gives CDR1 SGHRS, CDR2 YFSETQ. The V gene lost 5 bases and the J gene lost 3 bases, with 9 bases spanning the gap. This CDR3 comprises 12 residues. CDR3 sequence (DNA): TGCGCCAGCAGTTCGGGAGACTACGAGCAGTACTTC. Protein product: CASSSGDYEQYF.

Here the CDR3 reads CASSGGQGSYNEQFF. CDR3 DNA sequence: TGTGCCAGCAGCGGGGGACAGGGATCCTACAATGAGCAGTTCTTC. The chain uses TRBV5-6 and TRBJ2-1; 9 bases match TRBD1. CDR1 SGHDT and CDR2 YYEEEE come from the germline V gene. Trimming cost V 4 bases and J 1 base; bases outside gene matches: 3. The CDR3 is 15 residues long.

The CDR3 protein is CASSATLQGIGYTF. In DNA, the CDR3 is TGTGCCAGCAGTGCCACCCTGCAGGGAATTGGCTACACCTTC. J is TRBJ1-2 and V is TRBV14; perhaps TRBD1 as D (5 bases). V was trimmed by 6 bases and J by 7 bases, leaving 18 bases between them. Germline V gene sequence: CDR1 SGHDN, CDR2 FVKESK. The length of the CDR3 is 14 residues.